This entry lists 24 T cell receptor beta chains sequenced from one sample in a study of blood T cell repertoires in COVID-19. Profiling relied on immunoSEQ multiplex PCR, and the TCRdb table lists in-frame clones only, not all of them. The sample shows more than 100,000 clones, more than 70% of them seen only once. Sequencing was performed on peripheral blood. These receptors originate from a woman at least 80 years old in a cohort sampled during active COVID-19.

The V and J genes are TRBV19 and TRBJ2-1, with TRBD2 identical over 7 bases. Trimming at V came to 2 bases and at J to 4 bases, leaving 5 bases not matched to a gene. The CDR3 is 15 amino acids. Germline loops: CDR1 LNHDA, CDR2 SQIVND (reference sequence). CDR3 residues: CASSISLAEYNEQFF. For the CDR3, the DNA is TGTGCCAGTAGTATAAGTCTAGCGGAGTACAATGAGCAGTTCTTC.

The chain couples TRBV5-4 to TRBJ1-2, with D maybe TRBD1 (5 bases). The CDR3 sequence is 14 residues long. Germline CDR1 is SGHNT and CDR2 is YYREEE (reference sequence). The ends were cut back, 0 bases at V and 2 bases at J, with 8 bases in the middle. CDR3 residues: CASSLVQENYGYTF. The CDR3 nucleotides read TGTGCCAGCAGCTTGGTACAGGAGAACTATGGCTACACCTTC.

The CDR3 nucleotides read TGTGCCAGCAGCGTAGGAGGCGGAAATTCACCCCTCCACTTT. This gives the protein CASSVGGGNSPLHF. The V and J genes are TRBV9 and TRBJ1-6, with D uncertain. The germline V and J ends were trimmed by 0 bases and 7 bases, with 8 bases remaining between them. The CDR3 has 14 residues. Germline V gives CDR1 SGDLS, CDR2 YYNGEE.

The chain carries TRBV3-1 (or the pseudogene TRBV3-2) and TRBJ2-3, with TRBD2 matching 9 bases. Trimming removed 0 bases from V and 3 bases from J; junction bases left unmatched: 4. The CDR3 contains 16 residues. CDR1 is LGHDT, CDR2 YNNKEL, per germline (reference sequence). CDR3 nucleotide sequence: TGTGCCAGCAGCCAAGATCGCCTAGCGGGAACAGATACGCAGTATTTT. It specifies CASSQDRLAGTDTQYF.

This sequence joins TRBV5-6 and TRBJ1-1, with D possibly TRBD1 on 5 matching bases. Germline CDR1 is SGHDT and CDR2 is YYEEEE. The CDR3 length is 15 residues. Trimming left V 5 bases short and J 0 bases short, with 14 bases between. CDR3 sequence: CASRSSTTVNTEAFF. CDR3 nucleotides: TGTGCCAGCAGGAGTTCCACGACAGTGAACACTGAAGCTTTCTTT.

V and J are TRBV28 and TRBJ2-3; D is uncertain. CDR1 is MDHEN, CDR2 SYDVKM, per germline. Between the trimmed V and J ends, which lost 6 bases and 2 bases, there was a span of 6 bases. CDR3 size: 12 residues. CDR3 sequence reads: CASRTTTDTQYF. The CDR3 DNA is TGTGCCAGCAGGACAACCACAGATACGCAGTATTTT.

The CDR3 is CASSPRGGETQYF. The CDR3 DNA follows: TGTGCCAGCTCACCTCGGGGGGGAGAGACCCAGTACTTC. This chain connects TRBV18 to TRBJ2-5, with TRBD2 matching over 8 bases. The CDR3 is made up of 13 amino acids. The germline V gene encodes CDR1 KGHSH and CDR2 LQKENI. V gave up 3 bases and J gave up 4 bases; unmatched junction bases: 1.

V gene TRBV10-3 combines with J gene TRBJ1-5; the D is unclear. CDR3 length equals 15 residues. V gave up 0 bases and J gave up 3 bases, with 9 bases separating them. In germline, CDR1 is ENHRY, CDR2 SYGVKD. The CDR3 DNA reads as TGTGCCATCAGTGAGTCTGGCCAAAACAATCAGCCCCAGCATTTT. Translation: CAISESGQNNQPQHF.

This clone was picked up one time. The chain carries TRBV18 and TRBJ2-7; TRBD1 might be the D (6 bases). V lost 3 bases and J 0 bases, leaving 6 bases between the germline ends. The CDR3 loop spans 13 amino acids. Germline CDR1 reads KGHSH; CDR2 reads LQKENI. The CDR3 DNA reads as TGTGCCAGCTCACCGACAGGCTCCTACGAGCAGTACTTC. Residues: CASSPTGSYEQYF.

CDR3 bases: TGTGCCAGCAGCCAGGGACAGGGGGGCGGAAACACCATATATTTT. Amino acids: CASSQGQGGGNTIYF. The J gene is TRBJ1-3, the V gene TRBV5-4; 11 bases align to TRBD1. The V gene's germline CDR1 is SGHNT and CDR2 YYREEE (reference sequence). V dropped 4 bases and J dropped 4; count of bases not matched to a gene: 4. The CDR3 runs 15 residues.

This clone was recorded only once. The rearrangement joins TRBV30 to TRBJ2-1; 7 bases line up with TRBD1. CDR3 length: 14 residues. From germline, CDR1 is GTSNPN and CDR2 SVGIG (reference sequence). After removal of 4 bases from V and 12 bases from J, the junction contained 15 bases not matched to a gene. CDR3 sequence: CAWNPSEQGRRQFF. For the CDR3, the DNA is TGTGCCTGGAATCCGAGCGAACAGGGGCGGAGGCAGTTCTTC.

The genes are TRBV6-4 and TRBJ1-2; 8 bases line up with TRBD1. After removal of 1 base from V and 7 bases from J, the junction contained 2 bases not matched to a gene. This CDR3 is 13 amino acids long. Germline assignment: CDR1 MRHNA and CDR2 SNTAGT. The CDR3 DNA sequence: TGTGCCAGCAGTGACTGGACAGGGTTTGGCTACACCTTC. The encoded protein is CASSDWTGFGYTF.

This chain links TRBV6-5 with TRBJ2-7; D might be TRBD1 (5 bases). Germline assignment: CDR1 MNHEY and CDR2 SVGAGI. This CDR3 contains 13 residues. V gave up 8 bases and J gave up 4 bases, with 15 bases separating them. CDR3 sequence: CASLLQGQYEQYF. The CDR3 nucleotides read TGTGCCAGCTTACTTCAGGGTCAATACGAGCAGTACTTC.

V is TRBV5-4 and J is TRBJ1-6, with 7 bases aligning to TRBD1. Germline trimming cut 4 bases from V and 9 bases from J; bases unmatched to any gene: 13. CDR3 length: 16 residues. The germline V gene encodes CDR1 SGHNT and CDR2 YYREEE (reference sequence). The CDR3 coding sequence is TGTGCCAGCAGCCTTCCGGGCAGGGGGTCTACTTCACCCCTCCACTTT. Translation: CASSLPGRGSTSPLHF.

This chain connects TRBV5-6 to TRBJ1-5; D call uncertain. The V gene's germline CDR1 is SGHDT and CDR2 YYEEEE. Between the trimmed V and J ends, which lost 1 base and 4 bases, there was a span of 6 bases. The CDR3 runs 13 residues. The CDR3 nucleotides are TGTGCCAGCAGCTTGACGGGGAATCAGCCCCAGCATTTT. It encodes CASSLTGNQPQHF.

The chain carries TRBV7-9 and TRBJ2-2; D might be TRBD1 (6 bases). The V and J ends lost 5 bases and 5 bases respectively, with 9 bases between them. CDR3 length: 13 amino acids. Germline V gives CDR1 SEHNR, CDR2 FQNEAQ (reference sequence). In nucleotides, the CDR3 is TGTGCCAGCAGCATAACAGGGACCGGGGAGCTGTTTTTT. This gives the protein CASSITGTGELFF.

This chain uses TRBV7-8 with TRBJ1-3, with TRBD1 identical over 7 bases. There are 16 residues in the CDR3. After removal of 4 bases from V and 1 base from J, the junction contained 7 bases not matched to a gene. Germline lookup yields CDR1 SGHVS and CDR2 FQNEAQ. CDR3 DNA sequence: TGTGCCAGCAGCTCAACGACAGGGCTGTCTGGAAACACCATATATTTT. This encodes CASSSTTGLSGNTIYF.

The V and J genes are TRBV4-2 and TRBJ2-5, with 12 bases that match TRBD2. CDR3 size: 16 residues. The ends lost 0 bases at V and 5 bases at J; junction bases unmatched: 4. Germline V gene lookup returns CDR1 LGHNA and CDR2 YNFKEQ. CDR3 sequence (DNA): TGTGCCAGCAGCCAAGAAGGCACTAGCGGGGGGGAGACCCAGTACTTC. It is translated as CASSQEGTSGGETQYF.

This clone was seen a single time. The genes are TRBV6-5 and TRBJ2-3, with 11 bases matching TRBD2. The V segment lost 5 bases and the J segment 3 bases; nucleotides outside the gene matches: 1. The CDR3 is 14 residues long. Germline CDR1 is MNHEY and CDR2 is SVGAGI. CDR3 protein: CASSTSGSTDTQYF. Here the CDR3 DNA reads TGTGCCAGCAGTACTAGCGGGAGTACAGATACGCAGTATTTT.

The chain carries TRBV24-1 and TRBJ2-3, with D uncertain. The CDR3 has 12 amino acids. In germline, CDR1 is KGHDR, CDR2 SFDVKD. The V and J ends lost 5 bases and 3 bases respectively, with 5 bases between them. CDR3 nucleotides: TGTGCCACCAGTGGTAGTACAGATACGCAGTATTTT. Translated, it gives CATSGSTDTQYF.

The chain couples TRBV5-1 to TRBJ1-1; maybe TRBD1 (5 bases). Germline CDR1 is SGHRS and CDR2 is YFSETQ. Trimming stripped 0 bases from V and 4 bases from J, with 16 bases between. This CDR3 comprises 16 residues. CDR3 coding DNA: TGCGCCAGCAGCTTGGTTGGGGCGGGGGTCGGCACTGAAGCTTTCTTT. Translated, it gives CASSLVGAGVGTEAFF.

The V and J genes are TRBV7-2 and TRBJ2-7, with a possible D match to TRBD1 (5 bases). Per the germline V gene, CDR1 is SGHTA and CDR2 is FQGNSA. The CDR3 loop spans 15 amino acids. Trimming cost V 5 bases and J 3 bases, with 17 bases left between them. The chain's CDR3 is CASSPAAGRDYEQYF. The CDR3 DNA follows: TGTGCCAGCAGCCCGGCGGCAGGGCGAGACTACGAGCAGTACTTC.

The rearrangement uses TRBV30 and TRBJ1-1, with D possibly matching TRBD1 (5 bases). Germline assignment: CDR1 GTSNPN and CDR2 SVGIG (reference sequence). This CDR3 is built from 14 residues. Between the trimmed V and J ends, which lost 5 bases and 4 bases, there was a span of 17 bases. CDR3 sequence: CAWQGGYLSTEAFF. Here the CDR3 DNA reads TGTGCCTGGCAGGGAGGATACTTAAGCACTGAAGCTTTCTTT.

The gene calls are TRBV7-8 and TRBJ1-2; 7 nucleotides agree with TRBD1. The CDR3 contains 13 residues. V trimming: 1 base; J trimming: 4 bases; junction bases outside the gene matches: 0. CDR1 is SGHVS, CDR2 FQNEAQ, per germline. The CDR3 spells CASSLGDSYGYTF. CDR3 nucleotide sequence: TGTGCCAGCAGCTTAGGGGACAGCTATGGCTACACCTTC.